This T cell receptor beta chain was obtained from a study of beta chain features in type 1 diabetes. Study observations and caveats: Researchers report that Type 1 diabetes patients had moderately but significantly shorter TCRB CDR3s across all four CD4+ subsets.

Expressed TCRB transcripts were sequenced because the isolated RNA had all been reverse transcribed beforehand. Roughly 3.4 million reads per sample on average were obtained from naive, central memory and regulatory T cell samples. The table came from immunoSEQ multiplex PCR; TCRdb's copy has only in-frame clones and leaves some out. Here the sample spans 120,000 to 150,000 clones, about 12% being singletons. Per donor, one heparinised blood draw averaged approximately 110 mL. The sample holds a few counts of this clone. Its specificity is not known. The CDR3 sequence is 15 residues long. V was clipped by 7 bases and J by 6 bases, with 19 bases between them. Germline V gene data show CDR1 as SGHTA and CDR2 as FQGTGA.

This sequence originates from a man between 18 and 29 years old with type 1 diabetes. This sequence joins TRBV7-3 and TRBJ2-1, with D perhaps matching TRBD1 or TRBD2 (5 bases each). Sample: central memory CD4+ T cells from blood. CDR3 sequence reads: CASTLRWDLGNEQFF. In nucleotides, the CDR3 is TGTGCCAGCACCCTTAGGTGGGACCTAGGCAATGAGCAGTTCTTC. Drawing the rest from reference TRBV7-3 and TRBJ2-1, the complete variable domain is GAGVSQTPSNKVTEKGKYVELRCDPISGHTALYWYRQSLGQGPEFLIYFQGTGAADDSGLPNDRFFAVRPEGSVSTLKIQRTERGDSAVYLCASTLRWDLGNEQFFGPGTRLTVL.